This is a list of T cell receptor beta chains from one sample in a study of blood T cell repertoires in COVID-19. Profiling relied on immunoSEQ multiplex PCR, and the TCRdb table lists in-frame clones only, not all of them. Of tens of thousands of clones in the sample, 85% are singletons; the top ten hold 5% to 6.5%. Specimen: peripheral blood. The receptors stem from a man aged 50 to 59 with active COVID-19. The CDR3 runs from the conserved cysteine through the conserved F or W. D genes are given only for firm matches. Expanded clones are given a class, and other clones once, few, many or no size at all.

D gene: TRBD1; J gene: TRBJ1-6; clone size: few; V gene: TRBV30; CDR3 protein: CAWSQGSNSPLHF; CDR3 DNA: TGTGCCTGGTCACAGGGGAGTAATTCACCCCTCCACTTT
D gene: NA; J gene: TRBJ2-3; clone size: NA; V gene: TRBV6-6; CDR3 protein: CASEWPNTDTQYF; CDR3 DNA: TGTGCCAGCGAATGGCCGAACACAGATACGCAGTATTTT
D gene: NA; J gene: TRBJ2-7; clone size: NA; V gene: TRBV30; CDR3 protein: CAWSVAVKVVWGHYEQYF; CDR3 DNA: TGTGCCTGGAGTGTAGCAGTAAAGGTCGTTTGGGGGCACTACGAGCAGTACTTC
D gene: TRBD2; J gene: TRBJ2-3; clone size: NA; V gene: TRBV7-3; CDR3 protein: CASSWTSGVGDTQYF; CDR3 DNA: TGTGCCAGCAGCTGGACTAGCGGGGTTGGAGATACGCAGTATTTT
D gene: NA; J gene: TRBJ2-2; clone size: NA; V gene: TRBV7-2; CDR3 protein: CASSSLGQATGELFF; CDR3 DNA: TGTGCCAGCAGCTCCTTAGGCCAAGCGACCGGGGAGCTGTTTTTT
D gene: TRBD2; J gene: TRBJ2-6; clone size: once; V gene: TRBV3-1/TRBV3-2; CDR3 protein: CASSQGGRAGPRTSGANVLTF; CDR3 DNA: TGTGCCAGCAGCCAAGGCGGGAGGGCCGGTCCCCGCACATCTGGGGCCAACGTCCTGACTTTC
D gene: NA; J gene: TRBJ1-2; clone size: NA; V gene: TRBV30; CDR3 protein: CAAYLYVSGYTF; CDR3 DNA: TGTGCCGCGTACCTATACGTTTCCGGCTACACCTTC
D gene: NA; J gene: TRBJ1-2; clone size: NA; V gene: TRBV11-3; CDR3 protein: CASSPNRGANYGYTF; CDR3 DNA: TGTGCCAGCAGCCCAAACCGGGGGGCTAACTATGGCTACACCTTC
D gene: TRBD1; J gene: TRBJ1-5; clone size: NA; V gene: TRBV5-1; CDR3 protein: CASSLGQGENQPQHF; CDR3 DNA: TGCGCCAGCAGCTTGGGGCAGGGGGAAAATCAGCCCCAGCATTTT
D gene: TRBD2; J gene: TRBJ2-4; clone size: NA; V gene: TRBV11-3; CDR3 protein: CASSFGGTSGGAAIQYF; CDR3 DNA: TGTGCCAGCAGCTTCGGTGGGACTAGCGGGGGGGCAGCCATTCAGTACTTC
D gene: NA; J gene: TRBJ1-1; clone size: NA; V gene: TRBV3-1/TRBV3-2; CDR3 protein: CASSQDSGVTEAFF; CDR3 DNA: TGTGCCAGCAGCCAAGATTCGGGGGTCACTGAAGCTTTCTTT
D gene: NA; J gene: TRBJ2-3; clone size: NA; V gene: TRBV7-8; CDR3 protein: CASSLAGGPSTDTQYF; CDR3 DNA: TGTGCCAGCAGCTTAGCAGGCGGGCCTAGCACAGATACGCAGTATTTT
D gene: NA; J gene: TRBJ2-2; clone size: NA; V gene: TRBV11-3; CDR3 protein: CASTPRGTGELFF; CDR3 DNA: TGTGCCAGCACCCCGAGAGGAACCGGGGAGCTGTTTTTT
D gene: NA; J gene: TRBJ1-4; clone size: NA; V gene: TRBV3-1/TRBV3-2; CDR3 protein: CASSHEGLETEKLFF; CDR3 DNA: TGTGCCAGCAGCCACGAAGGACTTGAGACGGAAAAACTGTTTTTT
D gene: NA; J gene: TRBJ2-1; clone size: NA; V gene: TRBV5-1; CDR3 protein: CASSLTQGTYNEQFF; CDR3 DNA: TGCGCCAGCAGCTTAACACAGGGAACCTACAATGAGCAGTTCTTC
D gene: NA; J gene: TRBJ1-1; clone size: NA; V gene: TRBV2; CDR3 protein: CASRPWGQPNTEAFF; CDR3 DNA: TGTGCCAGCAGGCCATGGGGACAACCGAACACTGAAGCTTTCTTT
D gene: TRBD1; J gene: TRBJ1-1; clone size: NA; V gene: TRBV5-5; CDR3 protein: CASSLAYRGTAEAFF; CDR3 DNA: TGTGCCAGCAGCTTGGCCTACAGGGGGACCGCTGAAGCTTTCTTT
D gene: NA; J gene: TRBJ2-1; clone size: NA; V gene: TRBV15; CDR3 protein: CATSRASGGEQFF; CDR3 DNA: TGTGCCACCAGCAGAGCGTCCGGCGGGGAGCAGTTCTTC
D gene: TRBD1; J gene: TRBJ1-2; clone size: NA; V gene: TRBV11-1; CDR3 protein: CASSSGQGYGYTF; CDR3 DNA: TGTGCCAGCAGCTCGGGACAGGGGTATGGCTACACCTTC
D gene: TRBD1; J gene: TRBJ1-6; clone size: NA; V gene: TRBV10-3; CDR3 protein: CAISPGQSNSPLHF; CDR3 DNA: TGTGCCATCAGTCCGGGACAGAGCAATTCACCCCTCCACTTT